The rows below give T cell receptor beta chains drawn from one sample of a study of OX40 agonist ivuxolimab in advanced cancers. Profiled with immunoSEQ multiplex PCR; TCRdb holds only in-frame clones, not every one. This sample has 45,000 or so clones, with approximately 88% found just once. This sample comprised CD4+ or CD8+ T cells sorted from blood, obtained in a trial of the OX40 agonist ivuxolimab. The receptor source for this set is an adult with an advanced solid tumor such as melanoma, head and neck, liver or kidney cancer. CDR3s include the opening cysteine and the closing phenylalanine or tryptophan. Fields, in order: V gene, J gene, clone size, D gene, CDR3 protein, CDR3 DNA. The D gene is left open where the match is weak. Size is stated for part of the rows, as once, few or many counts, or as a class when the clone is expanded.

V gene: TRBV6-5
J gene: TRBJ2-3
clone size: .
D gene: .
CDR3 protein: CASSYFGSRTDTQYF
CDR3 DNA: TGTGCCAGCAGTTACTTCGGGAGTAGAACAGATACGCAGTATTTT

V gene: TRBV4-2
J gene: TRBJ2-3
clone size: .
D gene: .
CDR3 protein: CASSQVAGSEDTQYF
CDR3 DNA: TGTGCCAGCAGCCAAGTGGCAGGGTCCGAAGATACGCAGTATTTT

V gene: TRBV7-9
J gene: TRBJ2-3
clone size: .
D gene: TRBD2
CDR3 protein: CASSRRGASGGSTDTQYF
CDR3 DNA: TGTGCCAGCAGCCGGCGTGGGGCTAGCGGAGGGAGCACAGATACGCAGTATTTT

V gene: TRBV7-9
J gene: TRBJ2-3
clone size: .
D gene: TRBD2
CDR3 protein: CASSGTSGGTDTQYF
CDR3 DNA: TGTGCCAGCAGCGGGACTAGCGGGGGGACAGATACGCAGTATTTT

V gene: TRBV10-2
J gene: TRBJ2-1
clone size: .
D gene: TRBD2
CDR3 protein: CASSDRTSGSVEQFF
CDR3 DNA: TGCGCCAGCAGTGACAGGACTAGCGGGAGTGTTGAGCAGTTCTTC

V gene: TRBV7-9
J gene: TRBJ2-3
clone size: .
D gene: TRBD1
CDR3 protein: CASSAPGQGSDTQYF
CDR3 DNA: TGTGCCAGCAGCGCACCGGGACAGGGGTCAGATACGCAGTATTTT

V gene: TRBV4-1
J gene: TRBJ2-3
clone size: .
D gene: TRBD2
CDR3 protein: CASSQTSGSDTQYF
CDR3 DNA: TGCGCCAGCAGCCAAACTAGCGGGAGCGATACGCAGTATTTT

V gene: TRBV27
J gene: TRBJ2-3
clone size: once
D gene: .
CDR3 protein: CASRHTRADTQYF
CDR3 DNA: TGTGCCAGCAGACACACAAGAGCAGATACGCAGTATTTT

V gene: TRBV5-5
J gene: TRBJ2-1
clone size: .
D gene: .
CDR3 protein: CASSLNEQFF
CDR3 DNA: TGTGCCAGCAGCTTGAATGAGCAGTTCTTC

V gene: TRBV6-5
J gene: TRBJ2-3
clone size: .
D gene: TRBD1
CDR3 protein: CASSYSPGQGEDTQYF
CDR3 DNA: TGTGCCAGCAGTTACTCTCCGGGACAGGGAGAAGATACGCAGTATTTT

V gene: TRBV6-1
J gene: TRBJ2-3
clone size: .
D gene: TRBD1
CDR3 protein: CASSEVRGRRDTQYF
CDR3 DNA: TGTGCCAGCAGTGAAGTAAGGGGGCGCAGAGATACGCAGTATTTT

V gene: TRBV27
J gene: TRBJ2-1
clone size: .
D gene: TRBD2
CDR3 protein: CASSLTGGSSYNEQFF
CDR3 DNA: TGTGCCAGCAGTTTGACGGGGGGGAGCTCCTACAATGAGCAGTTCTTC

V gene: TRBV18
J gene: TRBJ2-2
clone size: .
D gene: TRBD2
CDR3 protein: CASSPPRGRGGTGELFF
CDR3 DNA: TGTGCCAGCTCACCACCCCGCGGGAGAGGAGGAACCGGGGAGCTGTTTTTT

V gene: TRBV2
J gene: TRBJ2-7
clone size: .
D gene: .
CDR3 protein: CASGGYEQYF
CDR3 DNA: TGTGCCAGCGGGGGCTACGAGCAGTACTTC

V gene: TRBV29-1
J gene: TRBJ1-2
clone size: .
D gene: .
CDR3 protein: CSVAPGGTDYGYTF
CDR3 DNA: TGCAGCGTGGCCCCGGGGGGGACTGACTATGGCTACACCTTC

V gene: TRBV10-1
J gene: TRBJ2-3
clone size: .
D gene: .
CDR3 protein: CASSESAGTSNTQYF
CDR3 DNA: TGCGCCAGCAGTGAGTCGGCTGGGACTTCCAATACGCAGTATTTT

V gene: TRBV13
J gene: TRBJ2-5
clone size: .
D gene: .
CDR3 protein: CASSLGRRDVETQYF
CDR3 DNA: TGTGCCAGCAGCTTAGGCCGCAGGGACGTCGAGACCCAGTACTTC

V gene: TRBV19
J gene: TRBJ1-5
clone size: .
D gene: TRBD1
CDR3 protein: CASIGRGTDQPQHF
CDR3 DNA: TGTGCCAGTATTGGCAGGGGGACGGATCAGCCCCAGCATTTT

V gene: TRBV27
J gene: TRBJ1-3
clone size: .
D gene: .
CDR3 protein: CASSPNGNTIYF
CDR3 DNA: TGTGCCAGCAGCCCTAATGGAAACACCATATATTTT

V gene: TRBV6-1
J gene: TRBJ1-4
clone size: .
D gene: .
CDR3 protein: CASSERTNTATNEKLFF
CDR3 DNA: TGTGCCAGCAGTGAACGTACGAACACTGCAACTAATGAAAAACTGTTTTTT